This is a list of T cell receptor beta chains from one sample in a study of cytomegalovirus exposure and HLA in healthy donors. This table comes from immunoSEQ multiplex PCR, and its TCRdb copy is limited to in-frame clones, with some not included. The repertoire includes 200,000 or so clones, about 80% of them detected once, and 15% sits in the top ten. Input material: PBMCs. These TCRs come from a man aged 35-49 years in good health and CMV-seronegative. Each CDR3 is given with its conserved first and last residue. The D gene is left open where the match is weak. The listing skips clone size in some rows; elsewhere it reads once, few, many or a size class.

v_gene: TRBV6-6
d_gene: .
abundance: .
CDR3aa: CASSPIAPQQFF

v_gene: TRBV29-1
d_gene: TRBD1
abundance: .
CDR3aa: CSVGGQGNEKLFF

v_gene: TRBV28
d_gene: TRBD1
abundance: .
CDR3aa: CASSLDRGQPQHF

v_gene: TRBV4-1
d_gene: .
abundance: .
CDR3aa: CASSQGFRGARDYEQYF

v_gene: TRBV6-5
d_gene: .
abundance: .
CDR3aa: CASSYNRELGQPQHF

v_gene: TRBV11-3
d_gene: TRBD2
abundance: once
CDR3aa: CASSLEGLAGTYNEQFF

v_gene: TRBV28
d_gene: TRBD1
abundance: .
CDR3aa: CASTINRGLGTEAFF

v_gene: TRBV4-3
d_gene: TRBD1
abundance: few
CDR3aa: CASSQGYRGTYGYTF

v_gene: TRBV7-9
d_gene: TRBD1
abundance: .
CDR3aa: CASSLEGQAILHF

v_gene: TRBV5-6
d_gene: TRBD1
abundance: .
CDR3aa: CASSFRQGQETQYF

v_gene: TRBV5-1
d_gene: TRBD2
abundance: .
CDR3aa: CASSLAQLAGGPYNEQFF

v_gene: TRBV2
d_gene: .
abundance: .
CDR3aa: CASSEGSSNQPQHF

v_gene: TRBV7-9
d_gene: TRBD1
abundance: .
CDR3aa: CASSQTGQGNQPQHF

v_gene: TRBV30
d_gene: TRBD2
abundance: .
CDR3aa: CAWSPGLENEQFF

v_gene: TRBV7-9
d_gene: .
abundance: .
CDR3aa: CASSLTPTQYF

v_gene: TRBV6-1
d_gene: .
abundance: .
CDR3aa: CASSEAPLVAVYNEQFF